These T cell receptor beta chains were read from a single sample in a study of blood T cell repertoires in COVID-19. TCRdb's table, derived via immunoSEQ multiplex PCR, lists solely in-frame clones and lacks some. Among around 190,000 clones listed, less than 90% were seen once. Source material: peripheral blood. These receptors were collected from a woman aged 70-85 years with COVID-19, enrolled during active disease. The CDR3 runs from the conserved cysteine through the conserved F or W. Each record gives: J gene, D gene, clone size, V gene, CDR3 DNA, CDR3 protein. D genes are given only for firm matches. Clone size is shown for a subset of rows, as once, few, many or a class of expanded clone.

TRBJ2-3	-	-	TRBV7-2	TGTGCCAGCAGCTTAGTCCAGGGTATCAAAGATACGCAGTATTTT	CASSLVQGIKDTQYF
TRBJ1-1	-	once	TRBV14	TGTGCCAGCAGCCAAGGCAGGAACACTGAAGCTTTCTTT	CASSQGRNTEAFF
TRBJ2-2	-	-	TRBV6-5	TGTGCCAGCAGGGTCGCTAACTCGAACACCGGGGAGCTGTTTTTT	CASRVANSNTGELFF
TRBJ2-7	TRBD2	-	TRBV6-5	TGTGCCAGCAGTTCTCCTAGCGGCAGGAACTACGAGCAGTACTTC	CASSSPSGRNYEQYF
TRBJ2-1	-	-	TRBV6-2/TRBV6-3	TGTGCCAGCAGTCTTTTAGAGGAGAACAATGAGCAGTTCTTC	CASSLLEENNEQFF
TRBJ2-1	-	once	TRBV4-3	TGCGCCAGCAGCCAAGATCGTAGCGGATACAATGAGCAGTTCTTC	CASSQDRSGYNEQFF
TRBJ1-5	-	-	TRBV6-4	TGTGCCAGCAGTGCGACAGCTTCCAATCAGCCCCAGCATTTT	CASSATASNQPQHF
TRBJ2-5	-	-	TRBV13	TGTGCCAGCAGCTTGCGGCAAGAGACCCAGTACTTC	CASSLRQETQYF
TRBJ1-1	-	-	TRBV7-2	TGTGCCAGCAGCTCATCTTTTGGACTAGAAGCTTTCTTT	CASSSSFGLEAFF
TRBJ2-1	TRBD2	few	TRBV7-3	TGTGCCAGCAGTAGCGGGATTTTCAACAATGAGCAGTTCTTC	CASSSGIFNNEQFF
TRBJ1-3	-	few	TRBV10-3	TGTGCCATCAGTGAGTCATCAGGGATTGGAAACACCATATATTTT	CAISESSGIGNTIYF
TRBJ2-2	TRBD1	-	TRBV5-1	TGCGCCAGCAGCCCGACTCTAGGGGGCGCCGGAACCGGGGAGCTGTTTTTT	CASSPTLGGAGTGELFF
TRBJ1-5	TRBD1	-	TRBV11-3	TGTGCCAGCAGCTCCTTACAGGGGATCAATCAGCCCCAGCATTTT	CASSSLQGINQPQHF
TRBJ2-3	-	-	TRBV21-1	TGTGCCAGCAGCAAAGTGACAGCCCAAGCAGATACGCAGTATTTT	CASSKVTAQADTQYF
TRBJ1-1	TRBD1	-	TRBV28	TGTGCCAGCGGGACCAGGGGGGTGAACACTGAAGCTTTCTTT	CASGTRGVNTEAFF
TRBJ1-1	-	-	TRBV18	TGTGCCAGCTCACTCCTCCGGGGTGAAACTGAAGCTTTCTTT	CASSLLRGETEAFF
TRBJ2-4	TRBD2	few	TRBV24-1	TGTGCCATGCCAAAAGGGACTAGCAAAAACATTCAGTACTTC	CAMPKGTSKNIQYF
TRBJ2-7	-	once	TRBV18	TGTGCCAGCTCTTCCTTAACCTACGAGCAGTACTTC	CASSSLTYEQYF
TRBJ2-2	-	-	TRBV10-3	TGTGCCATCAGCCGGGTGACCGGGGAGCTGTTTTTT	CAISRVTGELFF
TRBJ2-1	TRBD2	-	TRBV24-1	TGTGCCACCAGGGCAGGGACTAGCGGGTACAATGAGCAGTTCTTC	CATRAGTSGYNEQFF
TRBJ2-3	TRBD2	-	TRBV5-1	TGCGCCAGCAGCCAGACTAGCGGGAGGGCCGCAGATACGCAGTATTTT	CASSQTSGRAADTQYF
TRBJ1-3	-	-	TRBV4-2	TGTGCCAGCAGCCAAGAATCTACCGGAAACACCATATATTTT	CASSQESTGNTIYF
TRBJ1-2	TRBD1	-	TRBV15	TGTGCCACCAGCAGAGATCGCCAGGGGGCTGACTATGGCTACACCTTC	CATSRDRQGADYGYTF
TRBJ1-6	TRBD1	-	TRBV25-1	TGTGCCAGCTCCGGACAGGGGGCCGTTTCACCCCTCCACTTT	CASSGQGAVSPLHF
TRBJ1-1	-	-	TRBV5-1	TGCGCCAGCAGCTTGGATCCAACGGGGGGCACTGAAGCTTTCTTT	CASSLDPTGGTEAFF
TRBJ2-4	-	-	TRBV10-3	TGTGCCATCAGTGAGTCGAGGCTAGGAGTCGGTTCCAAAAACATTCAGTACTTC	CAISESRLGVGSKNIQYF
TRBJ2-1	-	-	TRBV7-9	TGTGCCAGCGGGAGACCCAATGAGCAGTTCTTC	CASGRPNEQFF
TRBJ1-1	-	-	TRBV24-1	TGTGCCACCAGTGATTCTACCCTAACAGGGAAAGCTTTCTTT	CATSDSTLTGKAFF
TRBJ2-7	-	-	TRBV28	TGTGCCAGCAGTCTCCCTGTAGGCAGGGCTGGCGACGAGCAGTACTTC	CASSLPVGRAGDEQYF
TRBJ1-1	TRBD1	-	TRBV6-2/TRBV6-3	TGTGCCAGCAGTTCCCGACAGGGGATGAACACTGAAGCTTTCTTT	CASSSRQGMNTEAFF
TRBJ1-3	-	-	TRBV5-4	TGTGCCAGCAGCTTGGCCAATCAGGGCCCCGGAAACACCATATATTTT	CASSLANQGPGNTIYF
TRBJ1-1	TRBD1	-	TRBV7-3	TGTGCCAGCAGCTTATCGGGACAGGGCGAAGCTTTCTTT	CASSLSGQGEAFF
TRBJ2-3	-	-	TRBV27	TGTGCCAGCAGCCCCTTGAGGGGACACACAGATACGCAGTATTTT	CASSPLRGHTDTQYF
TRBJ2-2	-	once	TRBV6-5	TGTGCCAGCAGTTACCCCATCGGAGAGGGCGGGGAGCTGTTTTTT	CASSYPIGEGGELFF
TRBJ1-4	-	-	TRBV28	TGTGCCAGCCTTACTCGGGGAGGAGATGAAAAACTGTTTTTT	CASLTRGGDEKLFF
TRBJ2-5	TRBD1	-	TRBV30	TGTGCCTGGAGTGTACAAAGGGGGCCCCAAGAGACCCAGTACTTC	CAWSVQRGPQETQYF
TRBJ1-1	-	-	TRBV10-3	TGTGCCATCAGTCACAGTAACACTGAAGCTTTCTTT	CAISHSNTEAFF